The 12 T cell receptor beta chains below all came from one sample that was sequenced in a study of OX40 agonist ivuxolimab in advanced cancers. Sequenced by immunoSEQ multiplex PCR; TCRdb stores in-frame clones only, minus some. The sample yields approximately 60,000 clones, 75% to 95% seen once. This specimen was CD4+ or CD8+ T cells sorted from blood, taken in a trial of the OX40 agonist ivuxolimab. Receptor source: an adult with an advanced solid tumor such as melanoma, head and neck, liver or kidney cancer.

Regarding this clone: Other DNA sequences in the same sample also yield this CDR3. This CDR3 reads CASLGQGYEQYF. The DNA of the CDR3 is TGTGCCAGCTTAGGACAGGGCTACGAGCAGTACTTC. The rearrangement uses TRBV2 and TRBJ2-7; TRBD1 aligns across 8 bases. Trimming removed 8 bases from V and 3 bases from J; junction bases left unmatched: 3. Germline V gene lookup returns CDR1 SNHLY and CDR2 FYNNEI. The CDR3 consists of 12 residues.

This chain uses TRBV7-9 with TRBJ2-5; D gene unclear. CDR1 and CDR2 (germline): SEHNR, FQNEAQ (reference sequence). V lost 1 base, J lost 4 bases, and 13 bases lay in between. The CDR3 runs to 15 residues. The CDR3 nucleotides are TGTGCCAGCAGCTTAGTCATAGGGATAGCAGAGACCCAGTACTTC. Its protein product is CASSLVIGIAETQYF. Full variable domain (outside the CDR3, taken from reference TRBV7-9 and TRBJ2-5): DTGVSQNPRHKITKRGQNVTFRCDPISEHNRLYWYRQTLGQGPEFLTYFQNEAQLEKSRLLSDRFSAERPKGSFSTLEIQRTEQGDSAMYLCASSLVIGIAETQYFGPGTRLLVL.

The chain joins TRBV4-3 to TRBJ2-3; 9 positions match TRBD2. Germline V gives CDR1 LGHNA, CDR2 YSLEER. The CDR3 totals 15 residues. The V segment lost 0 bases and the J segment 12 bases; nucleotides outside the gene matches: 10. The CDR3 loop reads CASSQDKQEAGGQYF. In DNA form, the CDR3 reads TGCGCCAGCAGCCAAGATAAACAGGAAGCGGGAGGCCAGTATTTT.

The chain carries TRBV14 and TRBJ1-2; no clear D. Germline V gene sequence: CDR1 SGHDN, CDR2 FVKESK. V gave up 0 bases and J gave up 3 bases, with 5 bases separating them. This CDR3 has 13 amino acids. As DNA, the CDR3 is TGTGCCAGCAGCCAAGACTTCGACTATGGCTACACCTTC. Amino acid sequence: CASSQDFDYGYTF. The full variable domain, with the rest looked up from reference TRBV14 and TRBJ1-2, is EAGVTQFPSHSVIEKGQTVTLRCDPISGHDNLYWYRRVMGKEIKFLLHFVKESKQDESGMPNNRFLAERTGGTYSTLKVQPAELEDSGVYFCASSQDFDYGYTFGSGTRLTVV.

This chain connects TRBV2 to TRBJ2-5, with TRBD2 identical over 11 bases. This CDR3 comprises 16 residues. After removal of 4 bases from V and 5 bases from J, the junction contained 9 bases not matched to a gene. CDR1 SNHLY and CDR2 FYNNEI come from the germline V gene. The DNA of the CDR3 is TGTGCCAGCAGTGGGGTTAGCGGGAGGGGTCTGGAGACCCAGTACTTC. This codes for CASSGVSGRGLETQYF.

This rearrangement joins TRBV7-9 to TRBJ2-4; D gene ambiguous. The germline V gene encodes CDR1 SEHNR and CDR2 FQNEAQ (reference sequence). Trimming took 6 bases from V and 0 from J, leaving 12 bases between them. CDR3 size: 15 residues. The CDR3 sequence: CASSSDGQAKNIQYF. For the CDR3, the DNA is TGTGCCAGCAGTTCCGACGGGCAAGCCAAAAACATTCAGTACTTC.

The gene calls are TRBV19 and TRBJ1-5; TRBD1 might be the D (5 bases). CDR1 and CDR2 from the germline V gene are LNHDA and SQIVND (reference sequence). The CDR3 is 14 amino acids. V was clipped by 5 bases and J by 7 bases, with 15 bases between them. The CDR3: CASSDSKAHQPQHF. For the CDR3, the DNA is TGTGCCAGTAGTGACAGCAAGGCCCACCAGCCCCAGCATTTT.

The V and J genes are TRBV18 and TRBJ1-2; 7 bases line up with TRBD1. The CDR3 has 17 amino acids. J lost 2 bases, V lost 2 bases, and 11 bases had no gene match. CDR1 and CDR2 from the germline V gene are KGHSH and LQKENI. CDR3 loop: CASSPISPQGENYGYTF. The CDR3 nucleotides are TGTGCCAGCTCACCAATATCCCCGCAGGGGGAGAACTATGGCTACACCTTC.

This chain joins TRBV7-5 and TRBJ2-6; the table calls TRBD2, which could not be checked here. TRBV7-5 is given as a pseudogene. The CDR3 runs 18 residues. For the CDR3, the DNA is TGTGTCAGAAGCTGGGGGCGGACTAGGGCCTCTGGGGCCAACGTCCTGACTTTC. It yields the protein CVRSWGRTRASGANVLTF.

The J gene is TRBJ2-1, the V gene TRBV4-1; no firm D call. CDR3 length equals 14 residues. V was cut by 2 bases and J by 1 base, with 6 bases left in between. Looked up from germline, CDR1 is MGHRA and CDR2 is YSYEKL. The CDR3 sequence: CASSQRRSYNEQFF. The CDR3, as DNA: TGCGCCAGCAGCCAAAGACGGTCCTACAATGAGCAGTTCTTC.

This CDR3 reads CASSPSVLAGTYNEQFF. CDR3 sequence (DNA): TGTGCCAGCAGCCCCTCGGTGCTAGCGGGTACCTACAATGAGCAGTTCTTC. This chain joins TRBV7-9 and TRBJ2-1, with 8 bases aligning to TRBD2. This CDR3 has 17 amino acids. V trimming: 5 bases; J trimming: 2 bases; junction bases outside the gene matches: 11. Germline-derived CDR1 and CDR2 are SEHNR and FQNEAQ (reference sequence).

The chain carries TRBV23-1 and TRBJ2-5; the match to TRBD2 covers 8 bases. TRBV23-1 counts as an open reading frame of uncertain function. The ends lost 5 bases at V and 5 bases at J; junction bases unmatched: 10. The CDR3 is made up of 15 amino acids. CDR3: CASSVGAGEGETQYF. CDR3 DNA sequence: TGCGCCAGCAGTGTTGGAGCGGGAGAGGGGGAGACCCAGTACTTC.